This T cell receptor beta chain was sequenced during a study of T cells after yellow fever vaccination. Study in general: SMART-Seq v4 Ultra Low Input handled preparation of low-cell-number fractions. Findings and limits, study-wide: Clonotypes appearing in both CD4 and CD8 compartments existed, and their share was small. The study re-detected most primary-vaccination clones after the booster (about 96% CD4, approximately 87% CD8).

TCRdb re-derived calls from the 5' RACE reads in MiXCR, one entry per CDR3 protein. Altogether about 220,000 distinct CDR3 sequences are present, over 6.5% being singletons, with the ten largest covering more than 1%. On this clonotype: What it binds is unknown.

Germline V gene data show CDR1 as MNHEY and CDR2 as SVGEGT. The CDR3 runs to 15 residues. Trimming removed 6 bases at V and 3 bases at J, with 18 bases between. This specimen consisted of CD4+ T cells sorted from PBMCs, obtained on the day of the yellow fever booster vaccination. V and J are TRBV6-2 or TRBV6-3 and TRBJ2-7, with D tentatively TRBD2 (6 bases). This clonotype originated in a man aged 25-40 years who received the YFV17D yellow fever vaccine. The CDR3 loop is CASRPGERTDYEQYF. CDR3 sequence (DNA): TGTGCCAGCAGGCCGGGAGAACGGACCGACTACGAGCAGTACTTC.